This T cell receptor (beta chain) emerged from a study of technical replicates of blood from four donors. Using immunoSEQ multiplex PCR, the repertoire was profiled, and TCRdb retains in-frame clones only, with some absent. The sample carries tens of thousands of clones, about nine tenths recorded once. Germline-derived CDR1 and CDR2 are SGDLS and YYNGEE. This CDR3 spans 14 amino acids. V trimming: 1 base; J trimming: 4 bases; junction bases outside the gene matches: 2. The sample holds a few counts of this clone. The sequenced material came from PBMCs. The gene calls are TRBV9 and TRBJ2-7; 10 nucleotides align to TRBD1. The TCR originated in a human donor in good health. Some clones in this sample may be carry-over from other donors' samples. CDR3: CASSVSGQGYEQYF. In nucleotides, the CDR3 is TGTGCCAGCAGCGTATCGGGACAGGGGTACGAGCAGTACTTC.